The 2 T cell receptor beta chains below all came from one sample that was sequenced in a study of technical replicates of blood from a few donors. Sequencing was performed with immunoSEQ multiplex PCR; in TCRdb, only in-frame clones are kept and a portion is missing. The data show about 56,000 clones, 90% to 95% seen once. Sequenced input: PBMCs. Source of these receptors: a human donor in good health. Some clones in this sample may be carry-over from other donors' samples.

This chain joins TRBV5-4 and TRBJ1-2; D gene uncertain. The CDR3 consists of 13 residues. Germline CDR1 is SGHNT and CDR2 is YYREEE (reference sequence). The V and J ends lost 2 bases and 1 base respectively, with 6 bases between them. CDR3 nucleotide sequence: TGTGCCAGCAGCTTACTAGATAACTATGGCTACACCTTC. It specifies CASSLLDNYGYTF.

The chain is built from TRBV10-3 and TRBJ2-2, with TRBD2 matching over 9 bases. V lost 3 bases, J lost 6 bases, and 5 bases stayed unmatched. This CDR3 spans 15 amino acids. CDR1 is ENHRY, CDR2 SYGVKD, per germline. CDR3 DNA sequence: TGTGCCATCAGTGACCCTAGCGGGGTCGCCGGGGAGCTGTTTTTT. It encodes CAISDPSGVAGELFF.